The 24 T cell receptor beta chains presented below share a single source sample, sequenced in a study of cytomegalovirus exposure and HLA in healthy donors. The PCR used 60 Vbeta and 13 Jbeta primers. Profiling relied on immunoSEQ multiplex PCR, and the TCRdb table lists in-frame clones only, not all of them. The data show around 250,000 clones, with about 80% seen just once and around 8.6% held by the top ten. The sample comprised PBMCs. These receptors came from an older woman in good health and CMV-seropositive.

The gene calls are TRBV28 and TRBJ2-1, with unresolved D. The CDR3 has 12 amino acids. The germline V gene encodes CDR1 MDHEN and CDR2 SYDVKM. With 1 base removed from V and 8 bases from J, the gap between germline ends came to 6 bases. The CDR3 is CASSLFRDEQFF. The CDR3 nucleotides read TGTGCCAGCAGTTTATTCCGCGATGAGCAGTTCTTC.

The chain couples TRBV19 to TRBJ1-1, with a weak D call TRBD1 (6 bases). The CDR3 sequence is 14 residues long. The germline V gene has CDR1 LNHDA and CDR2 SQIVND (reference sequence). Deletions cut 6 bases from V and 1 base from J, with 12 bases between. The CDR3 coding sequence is TGTGCCAGTAGGAATCCACAGGGGAACACTGAAGCTTTCTTT. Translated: CASRNPQGNTEAFF.

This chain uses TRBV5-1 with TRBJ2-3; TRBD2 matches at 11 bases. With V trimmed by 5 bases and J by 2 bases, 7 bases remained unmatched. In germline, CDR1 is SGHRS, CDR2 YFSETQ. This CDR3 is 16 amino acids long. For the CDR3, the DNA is TGCGCCAGCAGTCTGTTGGGACTAGCGGTCACAGATACGCAGTATTTT. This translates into CASSLLGLAVTDTQYF.

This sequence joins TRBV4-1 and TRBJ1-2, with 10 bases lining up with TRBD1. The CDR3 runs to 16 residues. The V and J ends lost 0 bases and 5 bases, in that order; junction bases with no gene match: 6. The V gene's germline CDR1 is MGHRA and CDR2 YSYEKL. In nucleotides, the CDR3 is TGCGCCAGCAGCCAAGAAGGGGGGACAGGGGTTTATGGCTACACCTTC. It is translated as CASSQEGGTGVYGYTF.

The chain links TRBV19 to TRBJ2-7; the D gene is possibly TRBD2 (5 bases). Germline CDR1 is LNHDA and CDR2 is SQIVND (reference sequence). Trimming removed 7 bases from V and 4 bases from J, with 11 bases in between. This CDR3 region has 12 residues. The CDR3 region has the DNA TGTGCCAGTACGGACTGGAATTACGAGCAGTACTTC. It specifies CASTDWNYEQYF. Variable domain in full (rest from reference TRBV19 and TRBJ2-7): DGGITQSPKYLFRKEGQNVTLSCEQNLNHDAMYWYRQDPGQGLRLIYYSQIVNDFQKGDIAEGYSVSREKKESFPLTVTSAQKNPTAFYLCASTDWNYEQYFGPGTRLTVT.

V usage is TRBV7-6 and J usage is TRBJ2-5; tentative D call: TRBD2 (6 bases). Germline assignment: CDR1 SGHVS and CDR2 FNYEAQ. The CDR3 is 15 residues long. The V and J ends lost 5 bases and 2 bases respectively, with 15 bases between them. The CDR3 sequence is CASSDIAELQETQYF. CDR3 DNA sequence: TGTGCCAGCAGCGACATAGCGGAACTACAAGAGACCCAGTACTTC.

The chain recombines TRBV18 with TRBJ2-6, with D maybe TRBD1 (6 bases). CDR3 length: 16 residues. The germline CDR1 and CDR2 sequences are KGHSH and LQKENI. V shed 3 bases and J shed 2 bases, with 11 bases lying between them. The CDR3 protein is CASSPLGGPGANVLTF. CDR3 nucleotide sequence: TGTGCCAGCTCACCCCTAGGGGGTCCTGGGGCCAACGTCCTGACTTTC.

The CDR3 region is CASSQTRQGETQYF. DNA for the CDR3: TGTGCCAGCTCACAAACACGGCAGGGAGAGACCCAGTACTTC. The rearrangement joins TRBV18 to TRBJ2-5, with D possibly being TRBD1 (5 bases). The length of the CDR3 is 14 residues. CDR1 KGHSH and CDR2 LQKENI come from the germline V gene. Between the trimmed V and J ends, which lost 4 bases and 4 bases, there was a span of 13 bases.

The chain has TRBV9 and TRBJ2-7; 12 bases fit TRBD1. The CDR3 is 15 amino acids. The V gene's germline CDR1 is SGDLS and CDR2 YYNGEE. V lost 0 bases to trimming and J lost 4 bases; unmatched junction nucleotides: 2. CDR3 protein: CASSVGDRGPYEQYF. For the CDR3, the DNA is TGTGCCAGCAGCGTAGGGGACAGGGGGCCTTACGAGCAGTACTTC.

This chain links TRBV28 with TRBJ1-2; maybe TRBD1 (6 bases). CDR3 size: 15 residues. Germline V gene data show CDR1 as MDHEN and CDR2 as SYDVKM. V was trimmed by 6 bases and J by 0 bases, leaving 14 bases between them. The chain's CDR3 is CASRLTRGTNYGYTF. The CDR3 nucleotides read TGTGCCAGCAGATTAACCAGGGGAACTAACTATGGCTACACCTTC.

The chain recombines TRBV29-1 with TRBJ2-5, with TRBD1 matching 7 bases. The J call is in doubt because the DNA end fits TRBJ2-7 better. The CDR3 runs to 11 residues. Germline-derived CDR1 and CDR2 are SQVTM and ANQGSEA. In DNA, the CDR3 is TGCAGCGTAAACAGGGGCGGCGAGCAGTACTTC. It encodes CSVNRGGEQYF.

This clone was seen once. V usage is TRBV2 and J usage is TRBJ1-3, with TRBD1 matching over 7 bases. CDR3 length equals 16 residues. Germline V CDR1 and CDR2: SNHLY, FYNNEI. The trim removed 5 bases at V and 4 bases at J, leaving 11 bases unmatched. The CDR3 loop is CASSYEGARTGNTIYF. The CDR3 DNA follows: TGTGCCAGCAGTTACGAGGGGGCGCGTACAGGAAACACCATATATTTT.

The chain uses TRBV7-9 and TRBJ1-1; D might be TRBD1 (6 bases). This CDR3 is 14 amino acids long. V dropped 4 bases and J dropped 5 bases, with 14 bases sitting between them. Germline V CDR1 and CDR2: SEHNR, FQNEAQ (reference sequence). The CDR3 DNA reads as TGTGCCAGCAGCTCCTCAGGGGCTAGGACTGAAGCTTTCTTT. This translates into CASSSSGARTEAFF.

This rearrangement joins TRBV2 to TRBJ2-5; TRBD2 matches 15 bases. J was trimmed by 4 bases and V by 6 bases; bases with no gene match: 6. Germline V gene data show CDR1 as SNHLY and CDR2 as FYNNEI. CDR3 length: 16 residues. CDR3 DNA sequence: TGTGCCAGCAGCGTCGGACTAGCGGGAGGGCCAGAGACCCAGTACTTC. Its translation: CASSVGLAGGPETQYF.

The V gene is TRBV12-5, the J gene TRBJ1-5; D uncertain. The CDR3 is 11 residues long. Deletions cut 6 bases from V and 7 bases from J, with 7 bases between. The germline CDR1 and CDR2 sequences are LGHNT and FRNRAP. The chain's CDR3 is CASGFEQPQHF. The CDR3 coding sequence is TGTGCTAGTGGCTTCGAGCAGCCCCAGCATTTT.

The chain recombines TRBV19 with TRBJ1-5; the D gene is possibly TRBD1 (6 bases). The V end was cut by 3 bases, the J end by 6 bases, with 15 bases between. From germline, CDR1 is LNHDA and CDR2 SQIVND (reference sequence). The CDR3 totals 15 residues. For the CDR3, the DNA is TGTGCCAGTAGTATGGGGGGGGCCCTGAGTCAGCCCCAGCATTTT. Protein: CASSMGGALSQPQHF.

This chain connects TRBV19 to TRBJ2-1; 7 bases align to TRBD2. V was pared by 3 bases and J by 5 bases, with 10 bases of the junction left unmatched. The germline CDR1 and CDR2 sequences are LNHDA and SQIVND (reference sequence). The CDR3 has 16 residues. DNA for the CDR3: TGTGCCAGTAGTATTAAGGGTCTAGCGGCACACAATGAGCAGTTCTTC. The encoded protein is CASSIKGLAAHNEQFF.

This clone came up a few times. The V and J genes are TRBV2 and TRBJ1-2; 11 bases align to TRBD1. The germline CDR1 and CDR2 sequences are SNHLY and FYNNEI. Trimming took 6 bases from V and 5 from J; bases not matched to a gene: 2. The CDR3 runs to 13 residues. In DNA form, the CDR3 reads TGTGCCAGCAGGGACAGGGGGCGATATGGCTACACCTTC. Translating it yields CASRDRGRYGYTF.

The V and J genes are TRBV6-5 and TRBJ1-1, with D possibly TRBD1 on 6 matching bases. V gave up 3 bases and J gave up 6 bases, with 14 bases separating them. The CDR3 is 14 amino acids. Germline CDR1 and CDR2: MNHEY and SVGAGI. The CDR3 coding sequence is TGTGCCAGCAGTTATCAGGGGTTTGGCTCTGAAGCTTTCTTT. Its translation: CASSYQGFGSEAFF.

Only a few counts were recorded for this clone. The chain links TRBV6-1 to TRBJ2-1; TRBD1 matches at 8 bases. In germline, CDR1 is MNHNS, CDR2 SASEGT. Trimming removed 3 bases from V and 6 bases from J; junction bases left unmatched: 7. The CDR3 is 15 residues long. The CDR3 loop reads CASSDQGAMGNEQFF. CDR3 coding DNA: TGTGCCAGCAGTGATCAGGGGGCAATGGGCAATGAGCAGTTCTTC.

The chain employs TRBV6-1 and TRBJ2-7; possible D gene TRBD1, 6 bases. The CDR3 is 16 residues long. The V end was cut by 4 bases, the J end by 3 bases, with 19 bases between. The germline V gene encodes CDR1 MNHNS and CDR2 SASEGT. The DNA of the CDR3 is TGTGCCAGCAGTGGCAAGCCGGGACAATCATTCTACGAGCAGTACTTC. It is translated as CASSGKPGQSFYEQYF.

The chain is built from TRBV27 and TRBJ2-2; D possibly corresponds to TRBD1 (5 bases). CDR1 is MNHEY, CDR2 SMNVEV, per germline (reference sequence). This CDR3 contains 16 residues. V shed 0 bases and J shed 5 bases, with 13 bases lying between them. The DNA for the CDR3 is TGTGCCAGCAGTTTATCGTATCAGGGTAGTACCGGGGAGCTGTTTTTT. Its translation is CASSLSYQGSTGELFF.

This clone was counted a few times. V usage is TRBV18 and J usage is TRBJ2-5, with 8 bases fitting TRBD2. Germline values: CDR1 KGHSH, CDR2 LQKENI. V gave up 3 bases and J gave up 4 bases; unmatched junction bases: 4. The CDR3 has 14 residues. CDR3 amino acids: CASSPGLALETQYF. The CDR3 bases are TGTGCCAGCTCACCCGGACTAGCACTAGAGACCCAGTACTTC.

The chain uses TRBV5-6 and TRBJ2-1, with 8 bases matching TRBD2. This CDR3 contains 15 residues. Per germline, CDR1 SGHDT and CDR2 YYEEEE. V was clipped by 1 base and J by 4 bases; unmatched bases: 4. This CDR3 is CASSLRASGYNEQFF. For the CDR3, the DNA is TGTGCCAGCAGCTTGAGGGCTAGCGGGTACAATGAGCAGTTCTTC.